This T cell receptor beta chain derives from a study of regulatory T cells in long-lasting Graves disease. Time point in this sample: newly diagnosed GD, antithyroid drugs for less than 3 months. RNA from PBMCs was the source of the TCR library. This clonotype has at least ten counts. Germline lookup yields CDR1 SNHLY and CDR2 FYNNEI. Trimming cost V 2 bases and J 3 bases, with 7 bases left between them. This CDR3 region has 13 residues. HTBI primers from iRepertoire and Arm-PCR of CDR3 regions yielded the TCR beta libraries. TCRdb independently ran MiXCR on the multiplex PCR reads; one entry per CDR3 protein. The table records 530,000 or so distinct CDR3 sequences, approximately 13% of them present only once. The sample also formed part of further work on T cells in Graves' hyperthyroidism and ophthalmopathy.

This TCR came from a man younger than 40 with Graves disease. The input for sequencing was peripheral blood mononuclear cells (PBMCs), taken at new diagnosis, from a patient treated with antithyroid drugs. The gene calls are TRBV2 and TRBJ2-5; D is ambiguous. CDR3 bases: TGTGCCAGCAGTGAATTCCAGGAAGAGACCCAGTACTTC. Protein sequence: CASSEFQEETQYF.